The 6 T cell receptor beta chains below come from one sample, sequenced in a study of tissue T cells after allogeneic stem cell transplantation. Repertoires were generated with immunoSEQ multiplex PCR, while TCRdb's copy carries only in-frame clones and drops some. The table records 6,500 to 7,500 clones, 50% of them present only once. The sample's time point: mouse harvest day 7 after allogeneic transplant. Each mouse received 10^7 T-cell-depleted marrow cells plus 10^6 splenic CD5+ T cells by tail vein. Sequencing was done on a sample of gut tissue. All receptors derive from a female BALB/c mouse given C57BL/6 T cells with graft-versus-host disease after an allogeneic hematopoietic cell transplant.

To note about this clone: The genes and germline here are from mouse. The part of the CDR3 DNA that was read is TGCTCCAGCAGCGGACTGGGGGGGCGCTATGAACAGTAC. Translating gives CSSSGLGGRYEQY. The entire CDR3 is CSSSGLGGRYEQYF. This sequence joins TRBV23 and TRBJ2-7; TRBD2, the table's D call, lacks a check against the DNA. From the germline J gene comes the end of the CDR3, since the read stops 1 residue before it. CDR1 KGHTA and CDR2 FQNQQP come from the germline V gene. There are 14 residues in the CDR3.

Notes on this clone: Gene names and germline match the mouse. The DNA ends 1 residue before the CDR3 does, and the rest of the CDR3 is filled in from the germline J gene. This chain joins TRBV26 and TRBJ2-5; 8 bases line up with TRBD1. Unmatched junction bases numbered 3, after V lost 6 bases and J lost 1 base. This CDR3 spans 14 amino acids. Germline loops: CDR1 KGHPV, CDR2 FQNQEV (reference sequence). The DNA read from the CDR3 is TGTGCCAGCAGCCAGGGACAGGACCAAGACACCCAGTAC. Protein: CASSQGQDQDTQY. The complete CDR3 reads CASSQGQDQDTQYF.

With respect to this clone: These gene names are mouse names. Incomplete CDR3 DNA: TGTGCCTGGTCCGGGACTGGGGGGAAGTATGAACAGTAC. The encoded protein is CAWSGTGGKYEQY. From start to end, the CDR3 is CAWSGTGGKYEQYF. V gene TRBV31 combines with J gene TRBJ2-7; 12 nucleotides match TRBD2. Read data end 1 residue before the CDR3 end; the end is taken from the germline J gene. J gave up 4 bases and V 5 bases, and 6 bases lay outside the gene matches. This CDR3 comprises 14 residues. CDR1 is GKSSPN and CDR2 is SITVG in the germline V gene.

Regarding this clone: Gene names denote mouse genes. The read falls 1 residue short of the CDR3 end, and the missing part is taken from the germline J gene. The chain combines TRBV3 with TRBJ1-4, with TRBD1 identical over 10 bases. The CDR3 sequence is 14 residues long. V lost 6 bases to trimming and J lost 6 bases; unmatched junction nucleotides: 4. Germline V gene data show CDR1 as SNHLY and CDR2 as FYNGKV (reference sequence). CDR3 bases read: TGTGCCAGCAGGCCCGGGACAGGGGACGAAAGATTATTT. Amino acid sequence: CASRPGTGDERLF. The complete CDR3 protein is CASRPGTGDERLFF.

This clone was detected a few times. These gene names are mouse names. The read ends 1 residue before the CDR3 terminus; that terminus is restored from the germline J gene. This rearrangement joins TRBV13-1 to TRBJ2-7; 9 bases map to TRBD1. Germline V gene sequence: CDR1 NSHNY, CDR2 SYGAGN. There are 13 residues in the CDR3. Trimming at V came to 3 bases and at J to 7 bases, leaving 5 bases not matched to a gene. CDR3 DNA (partial): TGTGCCAGCAGTGTACAGGGGGCAGGGGAACAGTAC. Translation gives CASSVQGAGEQY. The complete CDR3 protein is CASSVQGAGEQYF.

This clone showed up just a few times. Germline and genes here are mouse. Read data end 1 residue before the CDR3 end; the end is taken from the germline J gene. The V gene is TRBV3, the J gene TRBJ2-2; 11 bases agree with TRBD2. V lost 5 bases to trimming and J lost 1 base; unmatched junction nucleotides: 0. Germline CDR1 SNHLY, CDR2 FYNGKV (reference sequence). The CDR3 sequence is 15 residues long. The CDR3 spells CASSGLGGNTGQLYF. The covered CDR3 bases are TGTGCCAGCAGCGGACTGGGGGGAAACACCGGGCAGCTCTAC.